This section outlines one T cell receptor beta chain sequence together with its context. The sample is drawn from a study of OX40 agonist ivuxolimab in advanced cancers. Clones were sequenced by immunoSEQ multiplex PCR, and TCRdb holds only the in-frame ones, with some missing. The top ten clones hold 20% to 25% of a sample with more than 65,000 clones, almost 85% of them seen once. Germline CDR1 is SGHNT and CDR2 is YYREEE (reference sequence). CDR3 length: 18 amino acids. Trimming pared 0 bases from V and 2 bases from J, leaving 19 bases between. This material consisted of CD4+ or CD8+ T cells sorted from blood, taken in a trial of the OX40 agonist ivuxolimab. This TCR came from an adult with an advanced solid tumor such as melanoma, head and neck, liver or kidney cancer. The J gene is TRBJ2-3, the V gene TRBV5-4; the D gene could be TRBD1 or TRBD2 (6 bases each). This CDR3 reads CASSLAYSGGDITDTQYF. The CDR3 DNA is TGTGCCAGCAGCTTGGCCTATAGCGGAGGGGACATCACAGATACGCAGTATTTT.